Below, 28 T cell receptor beta chains from the same sample are listed, as sequenced in a study of shared clonotypes between healthy human individuals. Data came from immunoSEQ multiplex PCR; TCRdb stores just in-frame clones and leaves some out. Of hundreds of thousands of clones listed, 95% to 98% are singletons. Naivety among CD8 cells was defined by CD45RO negativity and positive CCR7 selection, thereby excluding terminally differentiated effector memory CD45RA+ cells. The sequenced material came from naive CD8+ T cells sorted from blood. Source of these receptors: a man in his thirties or forties in good health.

CDR3 nucleotide sequence: TGTGCCAGCCTTGCAGGCTCCCTAAATGAGCAGTTCTTC. The encoded protein is CASLAGSLNEQFF. The J gene is TRBJ2-1, the V gene TRBV27; D is unclear. Germline V lookup: CDR1 MNHEY, CDR2 SMNVEV (reference sequence). The V gene lost 8 bases and the J gene lost 7 bases, with 15 bases spanning the gap. The CDR3 has 13 amino acids.

The rearrangement links TRBV4-3 to TRBJ2-2; D possibly corresponds to TRBD1 (6 bases). The CDR3 length is 14 residues. Germline V gene data show CDR1 as LGHNA and CDR2 as YSLEER. V lost 3 bases to trimming and J lost 7 bases, with 12 bases between them. CDR3 DNA: TGCGCCAGCAGCCAGACCAGGGGCATCGGGGAGCTGTTTTTT. Protein sequence: CASSQTRGIGELFF.

The J gene is TRBJ2-3, the V gene TRBV6-5, with D perhaps matching TRBD2 (6 bases). The CDR3 is 15 residues long. CDR1 is MNHEY, CDR2 SVGAGI, per germline. V lost 1 base and J lost 0, with 8 bases in between. The CDR3 sequence is CASSYFAGSTDTQYF. The CDR3 DNA reads as TGTGCCAGCAGTTACTTTGCGGGAAGCACAGATACGCAGTATTTT.

V is TRBV2 and J is TRBJ2-7; TRBD1 is a possible D gene (5 bases). The V end was cut by 9 bases, the J end by 2 bases, with 14 bases between. The germline V gene encodes CDR1 SNHLY and CDR2 FYNNEI. CDR3 length: 13 amino acids. This CDR3 is CASRGRGPYEQYF. DNA for the CDR3: TGTGCCAGTAGGGGTAGGGGCCCCTACGAGCAGTACTTC.

CDR3 sequence (DNA): TGTGCCAGCAGCACTGGACCCGCCAGAGTGGACAATGAGCAGTTCTTC. This encodes CASSTGPARVDNEQFF. The genes are TRBV11-2 and TRBJ2-1; the D is unclear. Germline CDR1 SGHAT, CDR2 FQNNGV. Trimming took 5 bases from V and 5 from J, leaving 19 bases between them. The length of the CDR3 is 16 residues. The complete variable domain, with remaining parts taken from reference TRBV11-2 and TRBJ2-1, reads EAGVAQSPRYKIIEKRQSVAFWCNPISGHATLYWYQQILGQGPKLLIQFQNNGVVDDSQLPKDRFSAERLKGVDSTLKIQPAKLEDSAVYLCASSTGPARVDNEQFFGPGTRLTVL.

J is TRBJ2-1 and V is TRBV14, with TRBD2 matching 11 bases. The CDR3 totals 16 residues. The junction had 4 bases not matched to a gene; V was cut back by 4 bases and J by 2 bases. CDR1 is SGHDN, CDR2 FVKESK, per germline. The CDR3 nucleotides are TGTGCCAGCAGCCCCTTACTAGCGGGAGCCTACAATGAGCAGTTCTTC. Residues: CASSPLLAGAYNEQFF.

The count of this clone is one. V and J are TRBV9 and TRBJ1-1; D possibly corresponds to TRBD1 (5 bases). V lost 3 bases, J lost 3 bases, and 18 bases lay in between. The length of the CDR3 is 16 residues. Germline V lookup: CDR1 SGDLS, CDR2 YYNGEE. CDR3 amino acids: CASSALFPVGDTEAFF. The CDR3 DNA is TGTGCCAGCAGCGCCCTATTTCCCGTAGGGGACACTGAAGCTTTCTTT.

Of note for this clone: An end of the junction does not agree with germline; a read error may underlie this. The rearrangement joins TRBV7-7 to TRBJ2-2, with D tentatively TRBD2 (6 bases). This CDR3 region has 14 residues. CDR1 and CDR2 (germline): SSHAT, FNYEAQ (reference sequence). The CDR3, as DNA: TGTGCTAGCAGCTTAGGAGGGTACACCGGGGAGCTGTTTTTT. It codes for CASSLGGYTGELFF.

This chain joins TRBV12-5 and TRBJ2-1; 13 bases align to TRBD2. CDR1 and CDR2 (germline): LGHNT, FRNRAP. The V gene end was trimmed by 1 base and the J gene end by 2 bases; junction bases not matched to a gene: 5. The CDR3 has 18 amino acids. CDR3 amino acids: CASGLGTSGSATYNEQFF. Here the CDR3 DNA reads TGTGCTAGTGGTTTGGGGACTAGCGGGAGTGCCACCTACAATGAGCAGTTCTTC.

V and J are TRBV7-8 and TRBJ1-1; D ambiguous. Trimming shortened V by 1 base and J by 3 bases, and 15 bases separated the two germline ends. The CDR3 loop spans 16 amino acids. The germline gives CDR1 SGHVS, CDR2 FQNEAQ. CDR3 DNA sequence: TGTGCCAGCAGCTTAGGAAGTTTCGGGTCGGACACTGAAGCTTTCTTT. Encoded protein: CASSLGSFGSDTEAFF.

This chain joins TRBV7-9 and TRBJ1-1; weak D call: TRBD1 (6 bases). The CDR3 sequence is 16 residues long. V was trimmed by 5 bases and J by 0 bases, leaving 16 bases between them. Germline lookup yields CDR1 SEHNR and CDR2 FQNEAQ (reference sequence). DNA of the CDR3: TGTGCCAGCAGCCCCGTAGGGGGGGGACTGAACACTGAAGCTTTCTTT. Protein: CASSPVGGGLNTEAFF.

The rearrangement joins TRBV6-5 to TRBJ2-1; D is perhaps TRBD1 or TRBD2 (5 bases each). This CDR3 comprises 14 residues. CDR1 is MNHEY and CDR2 is SVGAGI in the germline V gene. Trimming took off 0 bases at V and 7 bases at J, with 10 bases between the two ends. The CDR3 is CASSYSQGGNEQFF. The CDR3 DNA sequence: TGTGCCAGCAGTTACTCCCAGGGCGGGAATGAGCAGTTCTTC.

The J gene is TRBJ1-5, the V gene TRBV5-6; D not certain. Trimming removed 4 bases from V and 9 bases from J, with 14 bases in between. From germline, CDR1 is SGHDT and CDR2 YYEEEE. The CDR3 consists of 13 residues. The CDR3 DNA is TGTGCCAGCAGCCTCGGACGGAACGGGCCCCAGCATTTT. It translates to CASSLGRNGPQHF.

This clone appeared once. The chain links TRBV25-1 to TRBJ2-7; TRBD1 matches 7 bases. CDR3 size: 13 residues. Looked up from germline, CDR1 is MGHDK and CDR2 is SYGVNS. The J segment lost 2 bases and the V segment lost 8 bases, leaving 6 bases of the junction unmatched. CDR3 bases: TGTGCCAGCTCTTACCAGGGGGCCTACGAGCAGTACTTC. Translation: CASSYQGAYEQYF.

The chain couples TRBV7-6 to TRBJ2-7; 9 bases fit TRBD1. V shed 4 bases and J 1 base; nucleotides not matched to a gene: 5. The CDR3 loop spans 15 amino acids. Germline assignment: CDR1 SGHVS and CDR2 FNYEAQ. The CDR3 spells CASSSRDRVSYEQYF. For the CDR3, the DNA is TGTGCCAGCAGCTCCCGGGACAGGGTTTCCTACGAGCAGTACTTC.

The genes are TRBV19 and TRBJ2-7; tentatively, D is TRBD2 (6 bases). CDR3 length equals 15 residues. V lost 3 bases, J lost 0 bases, and 12 bases lay in between. Germline V CDR1 and CDR2: LNHDA, SQIVND (reference sequence). CDR3 DNA sequence: TGTGCCAGTAGTATTTTGGGCGGGAACTCCTACGAGCAGTACTTC. This translates into CASSILGGNSYEQYF. The complete variable domain, with remaining parts taken from reference TRBV19 and TRBJ2-7, reads DGGITQSPKYLFRKEGQNVTLSCEQNLNHDAMYWYRQDPGQGLRLIYYSQIVNDFQKGDIAEGYSVSREKKESFPLTVTSAQKNPTAFYLCASSILGGNSYEQYFGPGTRLTVT.

In this sample, this clone turned up once. The chain carries TRBV27 and TRBJ1-5; 7 bases are shared with TRBD1. Germline assignment: CDR1 MNHEY and CDR2 SMNVEV (reference sequence). The CDR3 has 15 residues. Germline trimming cut 7 bases from V and 4 bases from J; bases unmatched to any gene: 10. The CDR3 reads CASTPRGARNQPQHF. The DNA for the CDR3 is TGTGCCAGCACCCCCAGGGGGGCTCGTAATCAGCCCCAGCATTTT.

V usage is TRBV27 and J usage is TRBJ2-7, with D perhaps being TRBD1 or TRBD2 (6 bases each). This CDR3 comprises 16 residues. Trimming removed 7 bases at V and 3 bases at J, with 22 bases between. Germline V gives CDR1 MNHEY, CDR2 SMNVEV (reference sequence). The CDR3 sequence: CASTYRDRDLNYEQYF. The CDR3 DNA sequence: TGTGCCAGCACCTACAGGGATCGGGACTTGAACTACGAGCAGTACTTC.

The CDR3 nucleotides are TGTGCCAGCAGCCCGATAGCGGGAGGCCCCAATGAGCAGTTCTTC. Translation: CASSPIAGGPNEQFF. The chain links TRBV7-3 to TRBJ2-1; 10 bases map to TRBD2. The CDR3 runs to 15 residues. V lost 5 bases, J lost 6 bases, and 7 bases stayed unmatched. In germline, CDR1 is SGHTA, CDR2 FQGTGA. The variable domain in full, completed from reference TRBV7-3 and TRBJ2-1, reads GAGVSQTPSNKVTEKGKYVELRCDPISGHTALYWYRQSLGQGPEFLIYFQGTGAADDSGLPNDRFFAVRPEGSVSTLKIQRTERGDSAVYLCASSPIAGGPNEQFFGPGTRLTVL.

This chain links TRBV9 with TRBJ2-7, with 7 bases identical to TRBD2. Germline values: CDR1 SGDLS, CDR2 YYNGEE. J was trimmed by 3 bases and V by 4 bases; bases with no gene match: 7. The CDR3 is made up of 14 amino acids. This CDR3 is CASSPGTMGYEQYF. CDR3 DNA sequence: TGTGCCAGCAGCCCCGGGACTATGGGCTACGAGCAGTACTTC.

The chain combines TRBV29-1 with TRBJ2-1, with 9 bases lining up with TRBD2. Trimming at V came to 7 bases and at J to 1 base, leaving 2 bases not matched to a gene. CDR1 is SQVTM, CDR2 ANQGSEA, per germline. The CDR3 is 13 amino acids. This CDR3 is CSAGLASYNEQFF. The CDR3 coding sequence is TGCAGCGCCGGACTAGCGTCCTACAATGAGCAGTTCTTC.

The chain has TRBV29-1 and TRBJ1-4; D is perhaps TRBD1 (6 bases). The CDR3 has 12 residues. V lost 4 bases to trimming and J lost 8 bases, with 11 bases between them. Germline values: CDR1 SQVTM, CDR2 ANQGSEA. CDR3 protein: CSVVGAWEKLFF. The CDR3 DNA reads TGCAGCGTTGTGGGGGCTTGGGAAAAACTGTTTTTT.

J is TRBJ1-4 and V is TRBV6-4; TRBD1 agrees at 10 bases. The CDR3 runs 16 residues. Germline V gene lookup returns CDR1 MRHNA and CDR2 SNTAGT. V dropped 2 bases and J dropped 6; count of bases not matched to a gene: 6. The CDR3 loop is CASSDGTGEVDEKLFF. The CDR3 coding sequence is TGTGCCAGCAGTGACGGGACAGGGGAGGTTGATGAAAAACTGTTTTTT.

The V and J genes are TRBV11-2 and TRBJ1-2; the match to TRBD1 covers 7 bases. The germline V gene has CDR1 SGHAT and CDR2 FQNNGV. With 6 bases clipped from V and 4 bases from J, the junction kept 8 bases outside the gene matches. CDR3 length: 14 residues. The CDR3 region is CASRDPGTVYGYTF. CDR3 nucleotide sequence: TGTGCCAGCAGGGACCCCGGGACAGTCTATGGCTACACCTTC.

V and J are TRBV6-5 and TRBJ2-7; a weak D match, TRBD1 (5 bases). V was clipped by 5 bases and J by 0 bases, with 5 bases between them. The CDR3 covers 12 residues. Germline CDR1 is MNHEY and CDR2 is SVGAGI. The CDR3: CASSDSSYEQYF. The CDR3 DNA reads as TGTGCCAGCAGTGACAGCTCCTACGAGCAGTACTTC.

The chain uses TRBV29-1 and TRBJ2-1, with 10 bases fitting TRBD1. V shed 7 bases, J shed 6 bases, and the junction held 6 bases outside the gene matches. From germline, CDR1 is SQVTM and CDR2 ANQGSEA. This CDR3 has 13 residues. In DNA form, the CDR3 reads TGCAGCGCCTGGACAGGGGGGGGCAATGAGCAGTTCTTC. Translation gives CSAWTGGGNEQFF.

V and J are TRBV10-3 and TRBJ2-2; no clear D. Germline CDR1 reads ENHRY; CDR2 reads SYGVKD. The ends were cut back, 4 bases at V and 7 bases at J, with 10 bases in the middle. CDR3 size: 13 residues. CDR3 DNA sequence: TGTGCCATCAGTGCCGGTAACGGCGGGGAGCTGTTTTTT. Translated, it gives CAISAGNGGELFF.

The rearrangement joins TRBV11-2 to TRBJ1-1; D unresolved. The CDR3 spans 15 residues. The germline V gene has CDR1 SGHAT and CDR2 FQNNGV. Trimming removed 1 base at V and 2 bases at J, with 11 bases between. For the CDR3, the DNA is TGTGCCAGCAGCTTAGTGGGCAGGCTTAACACTGAAGCTTTCTTT. Its protein product is CASSLVGRLNTEAFF.